The rows below give T cell receptor beta chains drawn from one sample of a study of blood T cell repertoires in COVID-19. TCRdb's table, derived via immunoSEQ multiplex PCR, lists solely in-frame clones and lacks some. The profile shows about 160,000 clones, roughly 88% of them singletons. The specimen was peripheral blood. The source is a woman older than 75 with active or convalescent COVID-19. The CDR3 runs from the conserved cysteine through the conserved F or W. Fields, in order: D gene, J gene, V gene, CDR3 protein, CDR3 DNA. The D gene is left open where the match is weak.

D: TRBD1; J: TRBJ2-1; V: TRBV29-1; CDR3: CSVEDFTGGYNEQFF; DNA: TGCAGCGTTGAAGATTTCACAGGGGGTTACAATGAGCAGTTCTTC
D: NA; J: TRBJ1-2; V: TRBV14; CDR3: CASSHLSGVVGYTF; DNA: TGTGCCAGCAGCCATTTATCAGGGGTGGTCGGCTACACCTTC
D: TRBD1; J: TRBJ1-2; V: TRBV4-3; CDR3: CASSHDRGTYGYTF; DNA: TGCGCCAGCAGCCACGACAGGGGGACCTATGGCTACACCTTC
D: NA; J: TRBJ1-2; V: TRBV19; CDR3: CASSQAGYGYTF; DNA: TGTGCCAGTAGCCAGGCAGGGTATGGCTACACCTTC
D: TRBD2; J: TRBJ2-1; V: TRBV6-2/TRBV6-3; CDR3: CASSSLGGGATNEQFF; DNA: TGTGCCAGCAGTTCCCTAGGCGGGGGGGCTACCAATGAGCAGTTCTTC
D: NA; J: TRBJ2-3; V: TRBV9; CDR3: CASSTPSRAAWTSTDTQYF; DNA: TGTGCCAGCAGCACTCCTTCGCGGGCAGCTTGGACTAGCACAGATACGCAGTATTTT
D: NA; J: TRBJ1-6; V: TRBV11-3; CDR3: CASSLSAGAKPLHF; DNA: TGTGCCAGCAGCTTATCGGCGGGTGCAAAGCCCCTCCACTTT
D: TRBD1; J: TRBJ2-5; V: TRBV25-1; CDR3: CASSEARGLKETQYF; DNA: TGTGCCAGCAGTGAAGCCAGGGGGTTGAAAGAGACCCAGTACTTC
D: NA; J: TRBJ1-1; V: TRBV10-3; CDR3: CAISENQRAFF; DNA: TGTGCCATCAGTGAAAATCAGCGGGCTTTCTTT
D: TRBD2; J: TRBJ2-3; V: TRBV5-4; CDR3: CASSLAGLGTDTQYF; DNA: TGTGCCAGCAGCTTGGCCGGACTAGGCACAGATACGCAGTATTTT
D: TRBD1; J: TRBJ1-1; V: TRBV11-2; CDR3: CASSLKGTGIGEAFF; DNA: TGTGCCAGCAGCTTAAAAGGGACAGGAATTGGCGAAGCTTTCTTT
D: TRBD1; J: TRBJ1-1; V: TRBV11-2; CDR3: CASSSTGKYTEAFF; DNA: TGTGCCAGCAGCTCGACAGGGAAGTACACTGAAGCTTTCTTT
D: TRBD1; J: TRBJ1-4; V: TRBV10-3; CDR3: CAIQGATNEKLFF; DNA: TGTGCCATACAGGGGGCCACTAATGAAAAACTGTTTTTT
D: NA; J: TRBJ1-3; V: TRBV19; CDR3: CATCDNSGNTIYF; DNA: TGTGCCACCTGTGACAACTCTGGAAACACCATATATTTT
D: TRBD1; J: TRBJ1-2; V: TRBV12-5; CDR3: CASGLVQDRTPRYGYTF; DNA: TGTGCTAGTGGTTTGGTACAGGACAGGACCCCCCGCTATGGCTACACCTTC
D: TRBD1; J: TRBJ1-2; V: TRBV6-5; CDR3: CASSYSDRGAGGYTF; DNA: TGTGCCAGCAGTTACTCGGACAGGGGTGCGGGTGGCTACACCTTC
D: NA; J: TRBJ1-6; V: TRBV19; CDR3: CASSFTGIYSPLHF; DNA: TGTGCCAGTAGTTTTACAGGGATCTATTCACCCCTCCACTTT
D: TRBD1; J: TRBJ2-7; V: TRBV7-2; CDR3: CASSTGQGFYEQYF; DNA: TGTGCCAGCAGCACAGGACAGGGGTTCTACGAGCAGTACTTC
D: NA; J: TRBJ2-3; V: TRBV14; CDR3: CASSQANTQYF; DNA: TGTGCCAGCAGCCAAGCAAATACGCAGTATTTT
D: TRBD1; J: TRBJ2-7; V: TRBV6-5; CDR3: CASSYSGTGVYEQYF; DNA: TGTGCCAGCAGTTACTCCGGGACAGGGGTCTACGAGCAGTACTTC
D: NA; J: TRBJ1-1; V: TRBV6-5; CDR3: CASSYRGGGGNTEAFF; DNA: TGTGCCAGCAGTTACCGGGGGGGCGGAGGAAACACTGAAGCTTTCTTT
D: NA; J: TRBJ1-2; V: TRBV6-5; CDR3: CASRGYRGNGYTF; DNA: TGTGCCAGCAGGGGATATAGGGGCAACGGCTACACCTTC
D: NA; J: TRBJ1-1; V: TRBV18; CDR3: CASSADSEGTEAFF; DNA: TGTGCCAGCTCAGCTGATAGTGAGGGCACTGAAGCTTTCTTT
D: NA; J: TRBJ1-3; V: TRBV18; CDR3: CASSRGDSGNTIYF; DNA: TGTGCCAGCTCGCGAGGTGACTCTGGAAACACCATATATTTT
D: NA; J: TRBJ1-1; V: TRBV19; CDR3: CASIGRVNTEAFF; DNA: TGTGCCAGTATTGGCCGGGTGAACACTGAAGCTTTCTTT
D: NA; J: TRBJ2-2; V: TRBV30; CDR3: CASPVTANTGELFF; DNA: TGTGCCTCGCCTGTGACAGCGAACACCGGGGAGCTGTTTTTT